A selection of T cell receptor beta chains follows, all from one sample in a study of blood T cell repertoires in COVID-19. TCRdb's table, derived via immunoSEQ multiplex PCR, lists solely in-frame clones and lacks some. Of around 380,000 clones detected, about four fifths appear once; the ten largest clones hold more than 1%. Sequencing was carried out using peripheral blood. The receptors were gathered from a human donor with acute or convalescent COVID-19. The donor label of this sample is uncertain. Both conserved end residues are part of each CDR3. Each record gives: V gene, J gene, D gene, clone size, CDR3 protein, CDR3 DNA. The D gene is left open where the match is weak. Where a row states a size, it is once, few, many or the class of an expanded clone; other rows omit it.

TRBV18	TRBJ1-1	.	.	CASSPAQAANTEAFF	TGTGCCAGCTCACCAGCTCAGGCCGCGAACACTGAAGCTTTCTTT
TRBV18	TRBJ1-4	TRBD1	.	CASSRDRAGGTNEKLFF	TGTGCCAGCTCACGAGACAGGGCCGGAGGAACTAATGAAAAACTGTTTTTT
TRBV5-1	TRBJ2-3	.	.	CASSLEVLDTQYF	TGCGCCAGCAGCTTGGAAGTACTAGATACGCAGTATTTT
TRBV11-2	TRBJ2-1	TRBD2	few	CASSIRLAGGNEQFF	TGTGCCAGCAGCATACGACTAGCGGGAGGCAATGAGCAGTTCTTC
TRBV7-9	TRBJ1-2	.	.	CASSLSKRGYTF	TGTGCCAGCAGCTTAAGTAAGAGAGGCTACACCTTC
TRBV25-1	TRBJ2-7	TRBD2	.	CASSPAGGTDEQYF	TGTGCCAGCAGCCCAGCGGGAGGCACGGACGAGCAGTACTTC
TRBV19	TRBJ1-2	TRBD1	.	CASRGQALGYTF	TGTGCCAGTAGGGGACAGGCCTTAGGCTACACCTTC
TRBV19	TRBJ1-2	.	few	CASSIQFNYGYTF	TGTGCCAGTAGTATACAATTCAACTATGGCTACACCTTC
TRBV27	TRBJ1-2	TRBD1	.	CASSLLTLTGQGAGDYGYTF	TGTGCCAGCAGTCTACTGACCCTTACGGGACAGGGGGCGGGGGACTATGGCTACACCTTC
TRBV5-4	TRBJ1-2	.	.	CASSPDSFANRGYTF	TGTGCCAGCAGCCCGGACTCCTTTGCTAACCGGGGCTACACCTTC
TRBV18	TRBJ2-7	.	.	CASSPPQQGFEQYF	TGTGCCAGCTCACCACCACAACAGGGTTTCGAGCAGTACTTC
TRBV3-1/TRBV3-2	TRBJ1-2	.	.	CASSQSGGYGYTF	TGTGCCAGCAGCCAATCCGGGGGCTATGGCTACACCTTC
TRBV4-1	TRBJ2-3	TRBD2	.	CASSQAALAGGEADTQYF	TGCGCCAGCAGCCAAGCTGCACTAGCGGGGGGGGAAGCAGATACGCAGTATTTT
TRBV7-8	TRBJ2-3	.	.	CASSLSRGTDTQYF	TGTGCCAGCAGCTTAAGTCGGGGGACAGATACGCAGTATTTT
TRBV7-9	TRBJ1-4	TRBD1	.	CASSSDRGEKLFF	TGTGCCAGCAGCTCGGACAGGGGCGAAAAACTGTTTTTT
TRBV27	TRBJ1-6	TRBD1	.	CASSWTGTIAPLHF	TGTGCCAGCAGCTGGACAGGGACAATTGCCCCCCTCCACTTT
TRBV6-5	TRBJ1-2	.	once	CAAGKAGYTF	TGTGCTGCGGGGAAGGCTGGCTACACCTTC
TRBV2	TRBJ1-5	TRBD1	few	CASTFGQGSNQPQHF	TGTGCCAGCACTTTTGGACAGGGGAGCAATCAGCCCCAGCATTTT
TRBV6-6	TRBJ1-1	.	once	CATNRGLNTEAFF	TGTGCCACTAATCGGGGGTTGAACACTGAAGCTTTCTTT
TRBV2	TRBJ1-3	.	.	CASSDRSGWMQRNTIYF	TGTGCCAGCAGTGACAGGTCGGGATGGATGCAGAGAAACACCATATATTTT
TRBV6-5	TRBJ1-5	TRBD1	.	CASSLKDRNQPQHF	TGTGCCAGCAGTTTGAAGGACAGGAATCAGCCCCAGCATTTT
TRBV5-6	TRBJ1-2	.	.	CASSFTGRGYTF	TGTGCCAGCAGCTTCACAGGCCGGGGCTACACCTTC
TRBV6-1	TRBJ1-2	.	.	CASSEIRHYGYTF	TGTGCCAGCAGTGAAATCAGGCACTATGGCTACACCTTC
TRBV14	TRBJ2-3	.	.	CASSGCPLYRPRQNTDTQYF	TGTGCCAGCAGTGGTTGTCCTTTATACCGCCCTAGACAGAACACAGATACGCAGTATTTT